One TCR beta chain is described in this entry. The antigen it recognizes is unknown. Nothing much larger sits one base from this clone, and base qualities are not available. The collaborating institutions used their own protocols to collect whole blood in K2EDTA tubes. For TCRbeta analysis, collaborators shipped samples in one of three forms: frozen whole blood, isolated PBMCs, or DNA extracted from either of those sample types. TCRbeta CDR3 regions were amplified from genomic DNA by means of the immunoSEQ Assay, a bias-controlled multiplex PCR. The source study handled its data this way. The number of nucleated cells in each sample was estimated from the amplification of reference gene primers within the assay. To quantify the absolute abundance of each unique TCRbeta CDR3 rearrangement, sequence reads were collapsed and filtered. For each sample, productive Simpson clonality was calculated as the square root of Simpson's diversity index across productive rearrangements. TCRdb re-hosts the immuneACCESS table, in-frame sequences only. Its copies lack some clones; in the studies checked, an unresolved V gene accounts for under half of them, and the cause for the rest is not known. From that table come the V and J calls and clone size; the DNA was used to work out D and trimming. This sample is represented by about 180,000 clones; approximately 84% of them were singletons. Clones ranked in the top ten supply 5.5% to 7.5% of the sample.

The source of the sample is a study of blood T cell repertoires in COVID-19 (dated by TCRdb to 2018 to 2020). General notes on the study: The collaborator samples originated in the United States, Italy and Spain and spanned the acute and convalescent phases of COVID-19. The material from the prospective study consisted of cDNA or gDNA derived from T cells, B-cell-depleted T cells, or PBMCs. Deeply sampled blood TCRbeta repertoires from subjects exposed to, actively infected with, or recovered from COVID-19 were included in the dataset. The repertoires were released in a freely available public database meant as a resource for research on the immune response to SARS-CoV-2. Samples were obtained from the ongoing ImmuneRACE study (first 160 participants) and from 1,254 subjects provided by 6 global collaborators. The sample metadata nearly always contained a de-identified subject ID, COVID-19 status, age in years and sex. Where available, HLA class I and class II types were taken from metadata supplied by the sample provider and were not determined by assay-based typing.

What the authors observed across the whole study: The amount of clinical and demographic metadata varied by source and participant and was provided uncurated.

Sequenced input: peripheral blood. The clonotype was recovered from a human donor in a cohort sampled during active COVID-19.

The nucleotide sequence is TGTGCCAGCTCACCCCTCCGAATGGGACAGGGGTACCAAGAGACCCAGTACTTC. Its amino acids are CASSPLRMGQGYQETQYF. The V and J segments used are TRBV18 and TRBJ2-5; 10 bases in between match TRBD1. Trimming takes 3 bases off V and 0 bases off J; junction bases not matched to a gene: 10. The CDR3 has 18 amino acids, counting the end cysteine and phenylalanine. Only the CDR3 region is kept as DNA, spanning 54 bases read in frame from base 1. CDR1 KGHSH and CDR2 LQKENI are derived from the germline V gene.